Below, one T cell receptor beta chain is given with its context. This sample is drawn from a study of blood T cell repertoires in COVID-19. Some clones are missing from TCRdb's copy, which holds only in-frame ones; the method was immunoSEQ multiplex PCR. The sample contains 250,000 to 300,000 clones, 85% to 90% of which appear only once. Germline CDR1 is SQVTM and CDR2 is ANQGSEA. With 0 bases clipped from V and 1 base from J, the junction kept 4 bases outside the gene matches. The CDR3 sequence is 16 residues long. Sequencing was performed on peripheral blood. V usage is TRBV29-1 and J usage is TRBJ2-3, with 10 nucleotides matching TRBD2. The clonotype comes from a young man with active or convalescent COVID-19. CDR3: CSVEDRGLAGTDTQYF. CDR3 in DNA: TGCAGCGTTGAAGATCGAGGACTAGCGGGCACAGATACGCAGTATTTT.